Listed below are T cell receptor beta chains from one sample, sequenced in a study of cytomegalovirus exposure and HLA in healthy donors. Assay used: immunoSEQ multiplex PCR; TCRdb lists only in-frame clones, some missing. The sample lists 35,000 to 40,000 clones; around 50% were seen once. Sample: PBMCs. The receptor source for this set is a woman in her thirties or forties in good health and CMV-seropositive. The conserved cysteine and the conserved F or W are not part of the CDR3 here. Clone sizes are given selectively: once, few, many, or a class where the clone is expanded.

V gene	clone size	J gene	CDR3 protein
TRBV7-2	NA	TRBJ2-5	ASSKGTSGTLSETQY
TRBV5-4	once	TRBJ2-3	ASSLDVGDTQY
TRBV6-1	NA	TRBJ1-2	ASSEVGAEYGYT
TRBV7-6	once	TRBJ2-2	ASSVRGSKSTGELF
TRBV18	few	TRBJ2-7	ASQAGAAYEQY
TRBV6-1	NA	TRBJ1-5	ASTWTGPRQPQH
TRBV6-4	NA	TRBJ1-5	ASSRDRGQPQH
TRBV2	NA	TRBJ1-6	ASRDRVLSGSPLH
TRBV7-3	NA	TRBJ2-1	ASSSTVGTRGSNEQF
TRBV19	few	TRBJ1-6	ASSMNRASPLH
TRBV7-3	NA	TRBJ2-1	ASRSDRADNEQF
TRBV18	NA	TRBJ1-1	ASSVLRNTEAF
TRBV5-1	once	TRBJ1-4	ASSLNAGEKLF
TRBV2	NA	TRBJ2-5	ASSERTGVETQY
TRBV5-1	NA	TRBJ2-1	ASSSDNEQF
TRBV2	NA	TRBJ2-1	ASIPIGTSKIYEQF
TRBV9	few	TRBJ2-7	ASSPRGTSGAHEQY
TRBV10-2	NA	TRBJ2-3	ASKSSGLTNY
TRBV7-7	once	TRBJ2-3	ASTRGQGDTQY
TRBV10-3	once	TRBJ2-5	AISDPGQGQETQY
TRBV5-1	NA	TRBJ1-1	ASSLSQGGTEAF
TRBV5-1	NA	TRBJ2-2	ASSLLLRGSAWELF
TRBV7-8	few	TRBJ2-6	ASSLLQGRSTLKANVLT
TRBV4-2	NA	TRBJ1-2	ASSPSGGYGYT
TRBV4-1	NA	TRBJ2-3	ASSQDRGGGAPDTQY
TRBV2	NA	TRBJ1-1	ASSPGLPGTEAF
TRBV5-1	once	TRBJ1-6	ASSPGGRPSPLH
TRBV30	NA	TRBJ2-7	AWSTVSYEQY
TRBV29-1	NA	NA	SVEGPTGQGARTYEQY
TRBV7-9	NA	TRBJ1-6	ASTPGTGLNNSPLH
TRBV19	once	TRBJ2-5	ASSPRTGFVETQY
TRBV27	few	TRBJ1-2	ASSSGQGVFGYT
TRBV9	NA	TRBJ1-2	ASSATGEPYGYT
TRBV2	few	TRBJ2-5	ASSSHIGTGERETQY
TRBV2	NA	TRBJ1-3	ASSVMGAPRGNTIY
TRBV5-1	NA	TRBJ1-1	ASSSLTKNTEAF
TRBV11-2	NA	TRBJ2-7	ASSLDYNPRVYEQY
TRBV27	NA	TRBJ1-5	ASRWDRFSNQPQH
TRBV2	NA	TRBJ1-2	ASSPKQGSGYT
TRBV29-1	NA	TRBJ2-3	SAVGRSATDTQY
TRBV7-8	few	TRBJ2-3	ASSLEAGTDTQY
TRBV5-1	NA	TRBJ2-7	ASSFDSASYEQY